Detailed here is one TCR beta chain. At the survey level, the v3.0 immunoSEQ assay was run. Here immunoSEQ multiplex PCR was the method, and the copy in TCRdb shows in-frame clones only, minus some. The sample has about 30,000 clones, 90% to 95% seen once. This record comes from a study of long-term antiretroviral therapy in people with HIV. V lost 3 bases and J 7 bases, leaving 12 bases between the germline ends. CDR3 length equals 13 residues. Germline assignment: CDR1 SNHLY and CDR2 FYNNEI. The gene calls are TRBV2 and TRBJ1-1, with a weak D call TRBD1 (6 bases). The sequencing used unsorted PBMCs, collected 6 to 6.5 years after starting antiretroviral therapy. The sequence derives from a man aged 25 to 40 with HIV. In DNA, the CDR3 is TGTGCCAGCAGTGATTGGCAGGGGAGTGAAGCTTTCTTT. Amino acid sequence: CASSDWQGSEAFF.